The 27 T cell receptor beta chains reported below all come from one sample, sequenced in a study of T cell responses to AZD1222 COVID-19 vaccine. The repertoire was sequenced with immunoSEQ multiplex PCR; TCRdb's copy has only in-frame clones and lacks some. The data contain more than 85,000 clones, approximately 90% of them singletons. Material: peripheral blood, obtained on day 0 of AZD1222 vaccination. These receptors were taken from an adult in good health.

This sequence joins TRBV7-9 and TRBJ1-1; no definite D call. Looked up from germline, CDR1 is SEHNR and CDR2 is FQNEAQ (reference sequence). V was pared by 5 bases and J by 5 bases, with 12 bases between. This CDR3 has 13 amino acids. The CDR3 sequence: CASSPEVWTEAFF. DNA for the CDR3: TGTGCCAGCAGCCCCGAAGTTTGGACTGAAGCTTTCTTT. Together with reference TRBV7-9 and TRBJ1-1, the CDR3 gives the full variable domain: DTGVSQNPRHKITKRGQNVTFRCDPISEHNRLYWYRQTLGQGPEFLTYFQNEAQLEKSRLLSDRFSAERPKGSFSTLEIQRTEQGDSAMYLCASSPEVWTEAFFGQGTRLTVV.

This sequence joins TRBV7-9 and TRBJ1-5, with 9 positions matching TRBD1. The CDR3 spans 15 residues. In germline, CDR1 is SEHNR, CDR2 FQNEAQ (reference sequence). The V gene end was trimmed by 1 base and the J gene end by 7 bases; junction bases not matched to a gene: 5. This CDR3 reads CASSLGTGVGQPQHF. The CDR3 DNA reads TGTGCCAGCAGCTTAGGGACAGGGGTTGGACAGCCCCAGCATTTT.

In its sample, this clone was seen once. The genes are TRBV6-1 and TRBJ1-2; D gene uncertain. The length of the CDR3 is 15 residues. Germline-derived CDR1 and CDR2 are MNHNS and SASEGT. The V end lost 2 bases, the J end lost 0 bases, and 10 bases lay between the germline ends. CDR3 in DNA: TGTGCCAGCAGTGAATTTGAGGCGACTAACTATGGCTACACCTTC. Protein sequence: CASSEFEATNYGYTF.

The J gene is TRBJ1-5, the V gene TRBV10-2, with TRBD1 matching over 8 bases. CDR3 length: 14 residues. Unmatched junction bases numbered 3, after V lost 4 bases and J lost 4 bases. From germline, CDR1 is WSHSY and CDR2 SAAADI. CDR3 bases: TGCGCCAGCAGTGGGACAGGGAGGAATCAGCCCCAGCATTTT. Its translation: CASSGTGRNQPQHF.

The rearrangement uses TRBV19 and TRBJ1-1; TRBD1 matches 9 bases. The CDR3 loop spans 15 amino acids. The V gene's germline CDR1 is LNHDA and CDR2 SQIVND (reference sequence). The J segment lost 6 bases and the V segment lost 6 bases, leaving 11 bases of the junction unmatched. As DNA, the CDR3 is TGTGCCAGTAGGCCTGAACAGGGGGCTCGGGCTGAAGCTTTCTTT. This translates into CASRPEQGARAEAFF.

The table lists this clone with a count of one. The V gene is TRBV5-1, the J gene TRBJ2-3, with D maybe TRBD2 (6 bases). The CDR3 runs 15 residues. Germline assignment: CDR1 SGHRS and CDR2 YFSETQ. Trimming left V 0 bases short and J 5 bases short, with 13 bases between. Here the CDR3 DNA reads TGCGCCAGCAGCTTGGACGGCGGGAAGCAAGATACGCAGTATTTT. Protein product: CASSLDGGKQDTQYF.

The chain uses TRBV30 and TRBJ1-3; 8 bases are a match to TRBD1. In germline, CDR1 is GTSNPN, CDR2 SVGIG (reference sequence). CDR3 length equals 15 residues. V lost 5 bases, J lost 2 bases, and 8 bases stayed unmatched. CDR3: CAWGPRQGPGNTIYF. CDR3 bases: TGTGCCTGGGGTCCTCGACAGGGGCCTGGAAACACCATATATTTT.

The sample holds one count of this clone. This sequence joins TRBV28 and TRBJ1-2, with unresolved D. The CDR3 extends over 11 amino acids. Per the germline V gene, CDR1 is MDHEN and CDR2 is SYDVKM. V lost 6 bases, J lost 12 bases, and 14 bases lay in between. CDR3 in amino acids: CASRDGRLHTF. The CDR3 bases are TGTGCCAGCAGAGACGGCCGACTCCACACCTTC.

The rearrangement uses TRBV6-5 and TRBJ2-2, with D perhaps matching TRBD1 (6 bases). This CDR3 region has 15 residues. CDR1 is MNHEY and CDR2 is SVGAGI in the germline V gene. Trimming removed 7 bases from V and 6 bases from J, with 18 bases in between. The CDR3 reads CASNPGAGVAGELFF. The CDR3 bases are TGTGCCAGCAACCCCGGGGCAGGGGTCGCCGGGGAGCTGTTTTTT.

The gene calls are TRBV5-6 and TRBJ1-4, with D perhaps TRBD1 (5 bases). The germline CDR1 and CDR2 sequences are SGHDT and YYEEEE. Deletions cut 5 bases from V and 4 bases from J, with 12 bases between. This CDR3 has 14 residues. CDR3 sequence reads: CASSHGHLNEKLFF. CDR3 DNA: TGTGCCAGCAGTCACGGACACCTTAATGAAAAACTGTTTTTT.

The V gene is TRBV7-6, the J gene TRBJ1-5; no definite D call. Between the trimmed V and J ends, which lost 1 base and 3 bases, there was a span of 7 bases. CDR1 and CDR2 from the germline V gene are SGHVS and FNYEAQ. CDR3 size: 14 residues. CDR3 sequence (DNA): TGTGCCAGCAGCTTAGGAGGGATCAATCAGCCCCAGCATTTT. Translated, it gives CASSLGGINQPQHF. Drawing the rest from reference TRBV7-6 and TRBJ1-5, the complete variable domain is GAGVSQSPRYKVTKRGQDVALRCDPISGHVSLYWYRQALGQGPEFLTYFNYEAQQDKSGLPNDRFSAERPEGSISTLTIQRTEQRDSAMYRCASSLGGINQPQHFGDGTRLSIL.

The chain links TRBV7-3 to TRBJ2-7, with 7 bases matching TRBD1. The germline V gene encodes CDR1 SGHTA and CDR2 FQGTGA. Unmatched junction bases numbered 14, after V lost 5 bases and J lost 1 base. This CDR3 spans 17 amino acids. CDR3: CASSLGRPGQPSYEQYF. The DNA for the CDR3 is TGTGCCAGCAGCCTCGGTCGCCCGGGACAGCCTTCCTACGAGCAGTACTTC.

This chain uses TRBV5-4 with TRBJ2-2, with TRBD2 matching 7 bases. Germline V lookup: CDR1 SGHNT, CDR2 YYREEE (reference sequence). The CDR3 length is 15 residues. V trimming: 2 bases; J trimming: 1 base; junction bases outside the gene matches: 2. The DNA of the CDR3 is TGTGCCAGCAGCTTCGGCGGGAGGAACACCGGGGAGCTGTTTTTT. This gives the protein CASSFGGRNTGELFF.

V and J are TRBV5-4 and TRBJ1-2; TRBD1 matches 10 bases. V gave up 4 bases and J gave up 5 bases; unmatched junction bases: 5. The CDR3 covers 14 residues. The germline V gene has CDR1 SGHNT and CDR2 YYREEE (reference sequence). The CDR3 DNA reads as TGTGCCAGCAGCCCCGGGACAGGGGAGTATGGCTACACCTTC. Translating it yields CASSPGTGEYGYTF.

The chain uses TRBV5-1 and TRBJ2-1, with 14 bases lining up with TRBD2. The germline V gene encodes CDR1 SGHRS and CDR2 YFSETQ. There are 16 residues in the CDR3. Trimming removed 2 bases from V and 8 bases from J; junction bases left unmatched: 6. In DNA form, the CDR3 reads TGCGCCAGCAGCTTAAGGACTAGCGGGGGGACCGATGAGCAGTTCTTC. This codes for CASSLRTSGGTDEQFF. The variable domain in full, completed from reference TRBV5-1 and TRBJ2-1, reads KAGVTQTPRYLIKTRGQQVTLSCSPISGHRSVSWYQQTPGQGLQFLFEYFSETQRNKGNFPGRFSGRQFSNSRSEMNVSTLELGDSALYLCASSLRTSGGTDEQFFGPGTRLTVL.

The V call is TRBV3-1 (or the pseudogene TRBV3-2), the J call TRBJ2-2, with TRBD1 matching over 9 bases. V was pared by 4 bases and J by 6 bases, with 9 bases of the junction left unmatched. Germline CDR1 is LGHDT and CDR2 is YNNKEL (reference sequence). The CDR3 spans 16 residues. The CDR3: CASSPEPGQGPGELFF. DNA for the CDR3: TGTGCCAGCAGCCCCGAGCCGGGACAGGGACCCGGGGAGCTGTTTTTT.

This clone was observed a few times. This rearrangement joins TRBV9 to TRBJ1-1; no definite D call. Trimming removed 2 bases at V and 4 bases at J, with 15 bases between. Germline V gene data show CDR1 as SGDLS and CDR2 as YYNGEE. The CDR3 runs 15 residues. CDR3 DNA: TGTGCCAGCAGCGTGAGGGCGGGGTTCGGCACTGAAGCTTTCTTT. Encoded protein: CASSVRAGFGTEAFF.

V gene TRBV28 combines with J gene TRBJ1-1; unclear D gene. Germline V gives CDR1 MDHEN, CDR2 SYDVKM. The CDR3 is 13 amino acids. V was shortened by 5 bases and J by 7 bases, with 14 bases between the two germline ends. CDR3 DNA: TGTGCCAGCAGTACCCAGAGAACACTTGAAGCTTTCTTT. Its protein product is CASSTQRTLEAFF.

This chain uses TRBV6-2 or TRBV6-3 with TRBJ1-3; D gene ambiguous. The CDR3 length is 14 residues. Germline V CDR1 and CDR2: MNHEY, SVGEGT. The V end was cut by 3 bases, the J end by 0 bases, with 6 bases between. CDR3 in amino acids: CASSYGSSGNTIYF. The CDR3 DNA reads TGTGCCAGCAGTTATGGGAGCTCTGGAAACACCATATATTTT.

V usage is TRBV18 and J usage is TRBJ1-2; D gene ambiguous. The CDR3 runs 15 residues. The germline V and J ends were trimmed by 3 bases and 3 bases, with 14 bases remaining between them. CDR1 is KGHSH and CDR2 is LQKENI in the germline V gene. In nucleotides, the CDR3 is TGTGCCAGCTCACCCTTAGGTGGCCTCGACTATGGCTACACCTTC. Translating it yields CASSPLGGLDYGYTF.

The V gene is TRBV19, the J gene TRBJ2-6, with 8 positions matching TRBD1. The CDR3 is 17 amino acids. Unmatched junction bases numbered 4, after V lost 3 bases and J lost 0 bases. CDR1 is LNHDA and CDR2 is SQIVND in the germline V gene (reference sequence). The CDR3 protein is CASSIGTGSSGANVLTF. The CDR3 nucleotides read TGTGCCAGTAGTATCGGGACAGGCAGCTCTGGGGCCAACGTCCTGACTTTC.

Here the CDR3 reads CASSATGRTDTQYF. CDR3 DNA: TGTGCCAGCAGCGCTACAGGGAGGACAGATACGCAGTATTTT. The chain carries TRBV9 and TRBJ2-3; tentatively, D is TRBD1 or TRBD2 (6 bases each). CDR1 is SGDLS, CDR2 YYNGEE, per germline. This CDR3 contains 14 residues. Deletions cut 3 bases from V and 3 bases from J, with 11 bases between.

This chain uses TRBV6-1 with TRBJ1-5; D might be TRBD1 (6 bases). Trimming stripped 2 bases from V and 1 base from J, with 12 bases between. This CDR3 comprises 16 residues. Germline V lookup: CDR1 MNHNS, CDR2 SASEGT. Here the CDR3 reads CASSEMWGASNQPQHF. The CDR3 DNA reads TGTGCCAGCAGTGAAATGTGGGGGGCAAGCAATCAGCCCCAGCATTTT.

The V and J genes are TRBV7-3 and TRBJ2-4, with 16 bases matching TRBD2. The V gene end was trimmed by 5 bases and the J gene end by 8 bases; junction bases not matched to a gene: 21. This CDR3 spans 21 amino acids. Germline assignment: CDR1 SGHTA and CDR2 FQGTGA. DNA for the CDR3: TGTGCCAGCAGCCCGGGACTAGCGGGAGGGCCGTATCAGGGGGGTTTGGACATTCAGTACTTC. As protein: CASSPGLAGGPYQGGLDIQYF.

V gene TRBV30 combines with J gene TRBJ2-1; TRBD2 is a possible D gene (6 bases). Germline V lookup: CDR1 GTSNPN, CDR2 SVGIG (reference sequence). V was trimmed by 4 bases and J by 3 bases, leaving 13 bases between them. This CDR3 contains 14 residues. The CDR3 DNA reads TGTGCCTGGACTTTAAGCGGGCTCTACAATGAGCAGTTCTTC. Translation: CAWTLSGLYNEQFF.

This clone was observed a few times. V is TRBV7-9 and J is TRBJ1-1; D uncertain. Trimming stripped 5 bases from V and 6 bases from J, with 16 bases between. Germline assignment: CDR1 SEHNR and CDR2 FQNEAQ (reference sequence). This CDR3 has 14 amino acids. The CDR3, as DNA: TGTGCCAGCAGCCCTTCCTCTGGGTTTGCTGAAGCTTTCTTT. It translates to CASSPSSGFAEAFF.

This clone occurred once. J is TRBJ1-2 and V is TRBV6-5; tentative D call: TRBD1 (6 bases). Germline-derived CDR1 and CDR2 are MNHEY and SVGAGI. Between the trimmed V and J ends, which lost 2 bases and 2 bases, there was a span of 9 bases. The CDR3 has 14 amino acids. The DNA for the CDR3 is TGTGCCAGCAGTTACGACAGGACCAACTATGGCTACACCTTC. It encodes CASSYDRTNYGYTF.